This is a list of T cell receptor beta chains from one sample in a study of CD8 T cells in ankylosing spondylitis. One entry per CDR3 protein, called by TCRdb with MiXCR from the 5' RACE reads. The sample consists of more than 5,000 distinct CDR3 sequences, around 2.3% of them appearing once. Input material: blood, either unsorted or a sorted T cell fraction (not recorded which). The receptors come from a male donor with ankylosing spondylitis or in good health (not recorded which). Each CDR3 is given with its conserved first and last residue.

cdr3_aa v_call cdr3_length
CASSVDEGGYTGELFF TRBV9 16
CASSQWAQETQYF TRBV9 13
CASSRTTGTGVFGTQYF TRBV9 17
CASSGGPSGSHYEQFF TRBV9 16
CASSPWDWGIRTDTQYF TRBV9 17
CASSGNFVGGAPGTEAFF TRBV9 18
CASSGTSGIYEQYF TRBV9 14
CASSSTGANTGELFF TRBV9 15
CASSVDSGAGLANNEQFF TRBV9 18
CASSAGAGVGADTQYF TRBV9 16
CARRERVNYGYTF TRBV10-1 13
CASSGPAAAGGPYNEQFF TRBV9 18
CASSPGLAGVGADTQYF TRBV9 17
CASSVGRGGFTEAFF TRBV9 15
CASSSDGLAGTYNEQFF TRBV9 17
CASSAWDSRNQPQHF TRBV9 15
CASSENNQGADEKLFF TRBV9 16
CASSVAVSAAYEQYF TRBV9 15
CASSVVPRGGTDTQYF TRBV9 16
CASSTTSGRAGNEQFF TRBV9 16
CASSVGTSGTGEQYF TRBV9 15
CASSADGQPNYWGYTF TRBV9 16
CASSVEWDSRTGELFF TRBV9 16
CASSATGSSYEQYF TRBV9 14